The 22 T cell receptor beta chains reported below all come from one sample, sequenced in a study of PD-L1 blockade in urothelial cancer. Indicated time point: pretreatment peripheral blood. TCRdb's table, derived via immunoSEQ multiplex PCR, lists solely in-frame clones and lacks some. The sample carries approximately 63,000 clones, about 81% recorded once. The sequencing here drew on PBMCs, taken around atezolizumab (anti-PD-L1) treatment. The receptors here all came from a man between 65 and 85 years old with urothelial cancer.

This chain uses TRBV5-1 with TRBJ2-1, with 7 nucleotides matching TRBD2. Germline loops: CDR1 SGHRS, CDR2 YFSETQ. The junction had 9 bases not matched to a gene; V was cut back by 0 bases and J by 9 bases. CDR3 length: 15 residues. The CDR3 DNA follows: TGCGCCAGCAGCTTGGCCGGGACTACTGAGAGTGAGCAGTTCTTC. Translating it yields CASSLAGTTESEQFF.

This clone was picked up many times. The chain combines TRBV30 with TRBJ2-7; 8 bases agree with TRBD1. With V trimmed by 0 bases and J by 3 bases, 1 base remained unmatched. The CDR3 has 13 amino acids. Germline V gene data show CDR1 as GTSNPN and CDR2 as SVGIG (reference sequence). The CDR3: CAWSVGQGYEQYF. For the CDR3, the DNA is TGTGCCTGGAGTGTAGGACAGGGCTACGAGCAGTACTTC.

In this sample, this clone turned up once. The rearrangement uses TRBV28 and TRBJ1-5, with D tentatively TRBD1 (5 bases). Trimming removed 4 bases at V and 9 bases at J, with 22 bases between. The CDR3 is 16 amino acids. Germline V gives CDR1 MDHEN, CDR2 SYDVKM. The CDR3 DNA sequence: TGTGCCAGCAGTTGTGATTGGCGCGCAGGGTGTTGGCCCCAGCATTTT. It specifies CASSCDWRAGCWPQHF.

The chain carries TRBV19 and TRBJ2-1, with 9 bases that match TRBD1. CDR3 length equals 16 residues. Germline lookup yields CDR1 LNHDA and CDR2 SQIVND (reference sequence). Trimming at V came to 2 bases and at J to 4 bases, leaving 6 bases not matched to a gene. In DNA, the CDR3 is TGTGCCAGTAGTATAAAAGACAGGGGGGATTACAATGAGCAGTTCTTC. Its protein product is CASSIKDRGDYNEQFF.

The rearrangement joins TRBV5-4 to TRBJ2-2; the match to TRBD2 covers 8 bases. CDR3 length: 17 amino acids. With 0 bases clipped from V and 2 bases from J, the junction kept 6 bases outside the gene matches. Germline-derived CDR1 and CDR2 are SGHNT and YYREEE (reference sequence). CDR3 bases: TGTGCCAGCAGCTTGGGGTCCGCGGGAGGTAACACCGGGGAGCTGTTTTTT. This encodes CASSLGSAGGNTGELFF.

This chain connects TRBV19 to TRBJ1-5; D ambiguous. Germline CDR1 and CDR2: LNHDA and SQIVND (reference sequence). The CDR3 consists of 14 residues. The ends were cut back, 6 bases at V and 1 base at J, with 10 bases in the middle. The CDR3 is CASRPGSSNQPQHF. CDR3 in DNA: TGTGCCAGTAGGCCGGGTTCGAGCAATCAGCCCCAGCATTTT.

This chain links TRBV9 with TRBJ2-2; no clear D. The CDR3 covers 14 residues. The V gene lost 5 bases and the J gene lost 2 bases, with 10 bases spanning the gap. Germline CDR1 reads SGDLS; CDR2 reads YYNGEE. The CDR3 here is CASRMTPNTGELFF. In DNA, the CDR3 is TGTGCCAGCAGGATGACTCCAAACACCGGGGAGCTGTTTTTT. Combining the CDR3 with reference TRBV9 and TRBJ2-2 gives the whole variable domain DSGVTQTPKHLITATGQRVTLRCSPRSGDLSVYWYQQSLDQGLQFLIQYYNGEERAKGNILERFSAQQFPDLHSELNLSSLELGDSALYFCASRMTPNTGELFFGEGSRLTVL.

The chain recombines TRBV6-6 with TRBJ2-1; 8 bases line up with TRBD1. Trimming at V came to 5 bases and at J to 5 bases, leaving 8 bases not matched to a gene. Germline V gene sequence: CDR1 MNHNY, CDR2 SVGAGI (reference sequence). The CDR3 is made up of 15 amino acids. CDR3 residues: CASSPGQGVNNEQFF. DNA of the CDR3: TGTGCCAGCAGTCCAGGACAGGGAGTCAACAATGAGCAGTTCTTC.

The chain couples TRBV7-8 to TRBJ2-3, with 12 bases that match TRBD2. Germline V lookup: CDR1 SGHVS, CDR2 FQNEAQ. V shed 0 bases, J shed 3 bases, and the junction held 13 bases outside the gene matches. The CDR3 runs 20 residues. The CDR3 nucleotides are TGTGCCAGCAGCTTAGCGCGGTTGGGGCTAGCGGGAGGGAAGACAGATACGCAGTATTTT. Its protein is CASSLARLGLAGGKTDTQYF.

CDR3 loop: CSVGASLVVRGNTGELFF. CDR3 DNA: TGCAGCGTTGGAGCAAGCTTAGTGGTCCGGGGTAACACCGGGGAGCTGTTTTTT. The chain has TRBV29-1 and TRBJ2-2; tentatively, D is TRBD2 (5 bases). The CDR3 extends over 18 amino acids. V was clipped by 4 bases and J by 2 bases, with 23 bases between them. Germline CDR1 and CDR2: SQVTM and ANQGSEA.

There are many counts of this clone. This chain links TRBV19 with TRBJ1-2; 11 nucleotides line up with TRBD1. This CDR3 comprises 15 residues. CDR1 is LNHDA and CDR2 is SQIVND in the germline V gene (reference sequence). V lost 3 bases, J lost 4 bases, and 4 bases stayed unmatched. The CDR3 sequence: CASSIPGQGGYGYTF. CDR3 bases: TGTGCCAGTAGTATTCCGGGACAGGGGGGCTATGGCTACACCTTC.

Comment on this clone: A much larger clone lies a single base off, so this may be a read error. The V gene is TRBV9, the J gene TRBJ1-2; D might be TRBD1 (5 bases). Germline CDR1 SGDLS, CDR2 YYNGEE. CDR3 size: 15 residues. As DNA, the CDR3 is TGTGCCAGCGGCGTAGATGAGACAGATTTCTATGGCTACACCTTC. This sequence encodes CASGVDETDFYGYTF. The full variable domain, rest sourced from reference TRBV9 and TRBJ1-2, is DSGVTQTPKHLITATGQRVTLRCSPRSGDLSVYWYQQSLDQGLQFLIQYYNGEERAKGNILERFSAQQFPDLHSELNLSSLELGDSALYFCASGVDETDFYGYTFGSGTRLTVV.

J is TRBJ2-1 and V is TRBV19; 14 bases agree with TRBD2. CDR1 and CDR2 from the germline V gene are LNHDA and SQIVND (reference sequence). V dropped 6 bases and J dropped 5; count of bases not matched to a gene: 6. This CDR3 has 16 amino acids. CDR3 sequence reads: CASSRTSGRRHNEQFF. In DNA form, the CDR3 reads TGTGCCAGTAGCCGGACTAGCGGGAGGCGTCACAATGAGCAGTTCTTC.

The V call is TRBV13, the J call TRBJ2-5; 7 bases line up with TRBD1. The CDR3 totals 14 residues. Germline CDR1 and CDR2: PRHDT and FYEKMQ (reference sequence). Losses at the gene ends were 6 bases for V and 4 bases for J; bases not matched to a gene: 8. This CDR3 reads CASSRLEGAETQYF. The CDR3 coding sequence is TGTGCCAGCAGTCGTCTCGAGGGGGCAGAGACCCAGTACTTC.

This chain uses TRBV11-2 with TRBJ1-1, with D unresolved. This CDR3 is built from 14 residues. The V and J ends lost 1 base and 0 bases respectively, with 6 bases between them. In germline, CDR1 is SGHAT, CDR2 FQNNGV. In nucleotides, the CDR3 is TGTGCCAGCAGCTTAGGTACGGTGAACACTGAAGCTTTCTTT. Amino acids: CASSLGTVNTEAFF.

The V and J genes are TRBV27 and TRBJ2-1; D not resolved. The germline V and J ends were trimmed by 6 bases and 8 bases, with 20 bases remaining between them. This CDR3 spans 15 amino acids. Germline V gene data show CDR1 as MNHEY and CDR2 as SMNVEV (reference sequence). The DNA for the CDR3 is TGTGCCAGCAGCCTCCCACCGCACGGTCGGGATGAGCAGTTCTTC. As protein: CASSLPPHGRDEQFF.

This chain uses TRBV27 with TRBJ1-2; D may be TRBD1 (6 bases). Trimming took off 0 bases at V and 2 bases at J, with 7 bases between the two ends. This CDR3 region has 14 residues. CDR1 is MNHEY, CDR2 SMNVEV, per germline (reference sequence). The CDR3 here is CASSLSQGNYGYTF. The CDR3 DNA reads TGTGCCAGCAGTTTATCCCAGGGGAACTATGGCTACACCTTC.

The chain uses TRBV19 and TRBJ2-1; TRBD1 matches at 8 bases. Germline V gives CDR1 LNHDA, CDR2 SQIVND (reference sequence). V was clipped by 7 bases and J by 8 bases; unmatched bases: 7. The CDR3 has 13 amino acids. The CDR3 DNA reads TGTGCCAGTACCACCGACAGGGGCTATGAGCAGTTCTTC. Protein: CASTTDRGYEQFF. The full variable domain, its missing parts supplied by reference TRBV19 and TRBJ2-1, is DGGITQSPKYLFRKEGQNVTLSCEQNLNHDAMYWYRQDPGQGLRLIYYSQIVNDFQKGDIAEGYSVSREKKESFPLTVTSAQKNPTAFYLCASTTDRGYEQFFGPGTRLTVL.

This rearrangement joins TRBV5-1 to TRBJ2-1; the match to TRBD2 covers 14 bases. Germline V gives CDR1 SGHRS, CDR2 YFSETQ. This CDR3 region has 16 residues. The V gene end was trimmed by 4 bases and the J gene end by 7 bases; junction bases not matched to a gene: 7. The CDR3 spells CASSPGLAGERNEQFF. In DNA, the CDR3 is TGCGCCAGCAGCCCGGGACTAGCGGGAGAGAGGAATGAGCAGTTCTTC. Filled out from reference TRBV5-1 and TRBJ2-1, the complete variable domain reads KAGVTQTPRYLIKTRGQQVTLSCSPISGHRSVSWYQQTPGQGLQFLFEYFSETQRNKGNFPGRFSGRQFSNSRSEMNVSTLELGDSALYLCASSPGLAGERNEQFFGPGTRLTVL.

The chain joins TRBV29-1 to TRBJ2-7; no clear D gene. Germline V CDR1 and CDR2: SQVTM, ANQGSEA. This CDR3 has 14 amino acids. V was cut by 6 bases and J by 6 bases, with 21 bases left in between. This CDR3 is CSVSLGGSLGEQYF. The CDR3 region has the DNA TGCAGCGTATCCCTCGGTGGTAGCTTGGGCGAGCAGTACTTC.

The chain couples TRBV7-3 to TRBJ2-5, with 8 bases aligning to TRBD2. The V gene's germline CDR1 is SGHTA and CDR2 FQGTGA. This CDR3 is built from 14 residues. The trim removed 4 bases at V and 1 base at J, leaving 2 bases unmatched. This CDR3 reads CASSSSGPQETQYF. CDR3 bases: TGTGCCAGCAGCTCTAGCGGGCCCCAAGAGACCCAGTACTTC.

V usage is TRBV11-2 and J usage is TRBJ2-2; D is unclear. Trimming took off 1 base at V and 1 base at J, with 7 bases between the two ends. Per the germline V gene, CDR1 is SGHAT and CDR2 is FQNNGV. CDR3 size: 15 residues. CDR3 loop: CASSLAVENTGELFF. The CDR3 DNA is TGTGCCAGCAGCTTAGCGGTCGAGAACACCGGGGAGCTGTTTTTT. The complete variable domain, with remaining parts taken from reference TRBV11-2 and TRBJ2-2, reads EAGVAQSPRYKIIEKRQSVAFWCNPISGHATLYWYQQILGQGPKLLIQFQNNGVVDDSQLPKDRFSAERLKGVDSTLKIQPAKLEDSAVYLCASSLAVENTGELFFGEGSRLTVL.